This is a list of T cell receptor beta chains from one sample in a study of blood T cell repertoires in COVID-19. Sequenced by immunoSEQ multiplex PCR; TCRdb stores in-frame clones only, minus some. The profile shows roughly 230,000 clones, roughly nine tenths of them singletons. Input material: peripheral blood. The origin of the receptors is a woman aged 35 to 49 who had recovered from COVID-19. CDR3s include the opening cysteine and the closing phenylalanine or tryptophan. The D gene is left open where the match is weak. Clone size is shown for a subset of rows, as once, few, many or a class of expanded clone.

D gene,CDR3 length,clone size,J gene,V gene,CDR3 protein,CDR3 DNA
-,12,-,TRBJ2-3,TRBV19,CASSTLTDTQYF,TGTGCCAGTAGTACCTTAACAGATACGCAGTATTTT
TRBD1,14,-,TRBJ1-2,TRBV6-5,CASSSTGVNYGYTF,TGTGCCAGCAGTTCCACAGGGGTTAACTATGGCTACACCTTC
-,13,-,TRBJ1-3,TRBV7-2,CASSWSAGNTIYF,TGTGCCAGCAGCTGGTCGGCTGGAAACACCATATATTTT
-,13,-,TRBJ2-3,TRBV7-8,CASSPGLTDTQYF,TGTGCCAGCAGCCCAGGACTAACAGATACGCAGTATTTT
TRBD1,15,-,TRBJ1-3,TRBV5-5,CASSLARGRGNTIYF,TGTGCCAGCAGCTTGGCCAGGGGGCGCGGAAACACCATATATTTT
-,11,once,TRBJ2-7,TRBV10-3,CAISGGYEQYF,TGTGCCATCAGTGGCGGTTACGAGCAGTACTTC
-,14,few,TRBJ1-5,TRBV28,CASTYLGTHQPQHF,TGTGCCAGCACTTATCTTGGCACCCATCAGCCCCAGCATTTT
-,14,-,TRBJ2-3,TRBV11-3,CASSLGQSTDTQYF,TGTGCCAGCAGCTTAGGACAGAGCACAGATACGCAGTATTTT
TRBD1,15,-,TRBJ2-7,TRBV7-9,CASSSRQGITYEQYF,TGTGCCAGCAGCTCGAGACAGGGAATTACCTACGAGCAGTACTTC
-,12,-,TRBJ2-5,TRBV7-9,CASSSDKETQYF,TGTGCCAGCAGCTCCGACAAAGAGACCCAGTACTTC
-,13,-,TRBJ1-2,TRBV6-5,CASSYSSDYGYTF,TGTGCCAGCAGTTACTCGTCGGACTATGGCTACACCTTC
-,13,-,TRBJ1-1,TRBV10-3,CAINRQENTEAFF,TGTGCCATCAATCGACAGGAGAACACTGAAGCTTTCTTT
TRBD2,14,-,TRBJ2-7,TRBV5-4,CASSLAGGSYEQYF,TGTGCCAGCAGCTTGGCCGGGGGGAGCTACGAGCAGTACTTC
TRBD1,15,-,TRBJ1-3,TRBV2,CASIQGAGSGNTIYF,TGTGCCAGCATCCAGGGGGCCGGGAGTGGAAACACCATATATTTT
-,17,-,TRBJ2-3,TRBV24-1,CATSDRQDSTSTDTQYF,TGTGCCACCAGTGATCGTCAGGACAGCACTAGCACAGATACGCAGTATTTT
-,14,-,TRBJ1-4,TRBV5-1,CASSLVGAGEKLFF,TGCGCCAGCAGCTTGGTGGGGGCTGGGGAAAAACTGTTTTTT
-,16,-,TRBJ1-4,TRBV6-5,CASSYSTGVTNEKLFF,TGTGCCAGCAGTTACTCTACGGGGGTAACTAATGAAAAACTGTTTTTT
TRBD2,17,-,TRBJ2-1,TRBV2,CASSLRGTSGSESEQFF,TGTGCCAGCAGCCTCCGGGGGACTAGCGGGAGTGAGAGTGAGCAGTTCTTC
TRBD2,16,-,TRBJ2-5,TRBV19,CASSGGARIHQETQYF,TGTGCAAGCTCGGGGGGGGCCCGAATTCACCAAGAGACCCAGTACTTC
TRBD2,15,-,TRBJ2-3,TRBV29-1,CSVDSSGSSTDTQYF,TGCAGCGTTGATTCTAGCGGGAGTAGCACAGATACGCAGTATTTT
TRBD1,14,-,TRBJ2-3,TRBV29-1,CSVARGDRTDTQYF,TGCAGCGTAGCCCGTGGGGACAGAACAGATACGCAGTATTTT
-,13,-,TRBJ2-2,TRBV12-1,CASSFTGTGELFF,TGTGCCAGCAGCTTTACCGGGACCGGGGAGCTGTTTTTT
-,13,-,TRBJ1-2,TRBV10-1,CASSLRVDYGYTF,TGCGCCAGCAGTCTCCGGGTGGACTATGGCTACACCTTC
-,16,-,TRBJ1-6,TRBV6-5,CASSYTSGSYNSPLHF,TGTGCCAGCAGTTACACGTCGGGGTCCTATAATTCACCCCTCCACTTT
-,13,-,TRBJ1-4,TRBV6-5,CASSLRNNEKLFF,TGTGCCAGCTCTTTGAGGAATAATGAAAAACTGTTTTTT
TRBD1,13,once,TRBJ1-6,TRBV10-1,CASRDRVDSPLHF,TGCGCCAGCCGGGACAGGGTGGATTCACCCCTCCACTTT
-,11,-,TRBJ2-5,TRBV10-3,CAIGTEETQYF,TGTGCCATCGGGACTGAAGAGACCCAGTACTTC
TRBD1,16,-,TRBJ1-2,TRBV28,CASSTVGYRGYYGYTF,TGTGCCAGCAGTACAGTAGGCTACAGGGGCTACTATGGCTACACCTTC
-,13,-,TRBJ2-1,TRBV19,CASSMGSYNEQFF,TGTGCCAGTAGTATGGGGAGTTACAATGAGCAGTTCTTC
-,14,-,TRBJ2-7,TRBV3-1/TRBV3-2,CASSQGIGVEEQYF,TGTGCCAGCAGCCAAGGTATAGGAGTAGAGGAGCAGTACTTC
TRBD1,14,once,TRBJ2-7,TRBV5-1,CASSTGTGFPEQYF,TGCGCCAGCAGCACCGGGACAGGGTTCCCCGAGCAGTACTTC
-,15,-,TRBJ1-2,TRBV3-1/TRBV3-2,CASSQARGYDYGYTF,TGTGCCAGCAGCCAAGCTCGGGGGTATGACTATGGCTACACCTTC
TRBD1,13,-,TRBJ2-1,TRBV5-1,CASRTRQGHEQFF,TGCGCCAGCAGAACACGACAGGGGCATGAGCAGTTCTTC
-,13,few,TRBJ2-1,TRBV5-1,CASSLDTRKEQFF,TGCGCCAGCAGCTTGGACACGCGGAAGGAGCAGTTCTTC
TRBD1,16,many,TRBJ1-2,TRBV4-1,CASSQGSLQGRFGYTF,TGCGCCAGCAGCCAAGGATCTTTACAGGGGAGATTTGGCTACACCTTC
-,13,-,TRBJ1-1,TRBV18,CASSPREQGEAFF,TGTGCCAGCTCACCAAGGGAGCAAGGTGAAGCTTTCTTT
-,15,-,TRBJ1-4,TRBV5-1,CASSLSEGRDEKLFF,TGCGCCAGCAGCTTGTCCGAGGGAAGGGATGAAAAACTGTTTTTT
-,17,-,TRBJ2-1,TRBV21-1,CASSKVFWRGDDNEQFF,TGTGCCAGCAGCAAAGTCTTTTGGCGGGGAGACGACAATGAGCAGTTCTTC
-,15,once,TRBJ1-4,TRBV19,CASSTALGGTEKLFF,TGTGCCAGTAGTACAGCCCTGGGGGGAACTGAAAAACTGTTTTTT
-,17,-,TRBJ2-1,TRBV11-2,CASSLMTPWSSYNEQFF,TGTGCCAGCAGCTTAATGACCCCCTGGAGCTCCTACAATGAGCAGTTCTTC
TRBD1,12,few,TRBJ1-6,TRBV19,CASSTQGAPLHF,TGTGCCAGTAGCACACAGGGGGCACCCCTCCACTTT
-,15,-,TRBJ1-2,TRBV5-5,CASSLGSGAGYGYTF,TGTGCCAGCAGCTTGGGGTCAGGGGCGGGCTATGGCTACACCTTC
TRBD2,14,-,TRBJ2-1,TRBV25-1,CASSGSGLYNEQFF,TGTGCCAGCAGTGGTAGCGGGCTCTACAATGAGCAGTTCTTC
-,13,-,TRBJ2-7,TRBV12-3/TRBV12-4,CASSFEGGLEQYF,TGTGCCAGCAGTTTTGAGGGGGGGCTTGAGCAGTACTTC
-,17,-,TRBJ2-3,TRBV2,CASWVSPRQSSTDTQYF,TGTGCCAGCTGGGTCTCACCGCGACAGTCTAGCACAGATACGCAGTATTTT
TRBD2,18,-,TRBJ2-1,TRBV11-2,CASSLYRDYGPPYNEQFF,TGTGCCAGCAGCCTTTACCGGGACTACGGGCCCCCCTACAATGAGCAGTTCTTC
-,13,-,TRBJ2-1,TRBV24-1,CATSDLRGNEQFF,TGTGCCACCAGTGATTTGCGGGGGAATGAGCAGTTCTTC
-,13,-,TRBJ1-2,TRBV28,CASTLAGAHGYTF,TGTGCCAGCACCTTGGCAGGGGCGCATGGCTACACCTTC